Listed below are T cell receptor beta chains from one sample, sequenced in a study of regulatory T cells in long-lasting Graves disease. TCRdb re-called the multiplex PCR reads with MiXCR, one entry per CDR3 protein. The sample contains 350,000 to 450,000 distinct CDR3 sequences, about 15% of which appear only once. This same sample was also part of a study on T cells in Graves' hyperthyroidism and ophthalmopathy.

Sample: peripheral blood mononuclear cells (PBMCs), taken at new diagnosis, from a patient treated with antithyroid drugs. The receptor set was obtained from a middle-aged woman with Graves disease. Each CDR3 is given with its conserved first and last residue. A D gene is named only where the DNA matches it firmly. The size field is filled for only some rows; it gives once, few, many or a size class.

TRBV20-1	TRBJ2-7	TRBD1	many	TGCAGTGCCCAAGGTGGGGGACAGGGGGCTTTCTACGAGCAGTACTTC	CSAQGGGQGAFYEQYF
TRBV5-4	TRBJ2-2	TRBD2	-	TGTGCCAGCAGCCTAGCGGAAAGGGACACCGGGGAGCTGTTTTTT	CASSLAERDTGELFF
TRBV11-2	TRBJ2-5	-	many	TGTGCCAGCAGCCTCAGAACAAAGACCCAGTACTTC	CASSLRTKTQYF
TRBV19	TRBJ1-2	-	few	TGTGCCAGTAGTATCCCCGGGGGACCTTATGGCTACACCTTC	CASSIPGGPYGYTF
TRBV12-3/TRBV12-4	TRBJ2-7	-	many	TGTGCCAGCAGTACCCTTGACAGGCTAGGGAACTACGAGCAGTACTTC	CASSTLDRLGNYEQYF
TRBV6-1	TRBJ2-1	TRBD2	-	TGTGCCAGCAGTGAAGGACTAGCGGGAGATGAGCAGTTCTTC	CASSEGLAGDEQFF
TRBV30	TRBJ1-3	-	-	TGTGCCTGGAGTGTACGGAGAACTGGAAACACCATATATTTT	CAWSVRRTGNTIYF
TRBV6-1	TRBJ2-7	TRBD2	many	TGTGCCAGCATCCCCAAGACCGGGACTAGCGTCTACGAGCAGTACTTC	CASIPKTGTSVYEQYF
TRBV3-1	TRBJ2-2	-	few	TGTGCCAGCAGCCAAGAGGAGACAGAGAACACCGGGGAGCTGTTTTTT	CASSQEETENTGELFF
TRBV6-1	TRBJ2-3	TRBD1	few	TGTGCCTCCCGGGACAGGGTCGGAGATACGCAGTATTTT	CASRDRVGDTQYF
TRBV7-8	TRBJ1-5	-	many	TGTGCCAGCAGCTCCCAAAACGAAAGACCGGGGAGCGGACCCCAGCATTTT	CASSSQNERPGSGPQHF
TRBV6-1	TRBJ2-7	TRBD2	few	TGTGCCAGCAGTACTCAGATACTAGCGGGAGGTAAAATCTACGAGCAGTACTTC	CASSTQILAGGKIYEQYF
TRBV4-2	TRBJ2-2	TRBD2	few	TGTGCCAGCAGCCTCTACTCTAGCGGGGGCGGGGAGCTGTTTTTT	CASSLYSSGGGELFF
TRBV2	TRBJ2-7	TRBD1	many	TGTGCCAGCAGCGCAACAGGGGGCGAGCAGTACTTC	CASSATGGEQYF
TRBV11-2	TRBJ2-1	TRBD1	many	TGTGCCAGCAGCCGTAATAGGGGACAGGTCAGCTCCTACAATGAGCAGTTCTTC	CASSRNRGQVSSYNEQFF
TRBV20-1	TRBJ1-2	-	-	TGCAGTGCTAGAGACCCCGGGGGGGCGGACTATGGCTACACCTTC	CSARDPGGADYGYTF
TRBV11-2	TRBJ2-1	-	many	TGTGCCAGCAAATCGGGGTCTGAGCAGTTCTTC	CASKSGSEQFF
TRBV7-3	TRBJ2-3	-	few	TGTGCCAGCAGCAAAAACGGAAAGAGCACAGATACGCAGTATTTT	CASSKNGKSTDTQYF
TRBV3-1	TRBJ1-4	TRBD1	-	TGTGCCAGCATCGGGGGACAGGGCGCAACTAATGAAAAACTGTTTTTT	CASIGGQGATNEKLFF
TRBV3-1	TRBJ2-3	-	many	TGTGCCAGCAGCCAAGAGGGGCTAGCCACAGATACGCAGTATTTT	CASSQEGLATDTQYF
TRBV6-5	TRBJ2-2	TRBD1	many	TGTGCCAGCAGTTACTCTACGACAGGGAAAAACACCGGGGAGCTGTTTTTT	CASSYSTTGKNTGELFF
TRBV20-1	TRBJ2-3	-	few	TGCAGTGCTGGCCCGGACGTCACAGATACGCAGTATTTT	CSAGPDVTDTQYF
TRBV4-1	TRBJ2-7	TRBD1	few	TGCGCCAGCAGCCAAATTTGGACAGGGGAACCCTACGAGCAGTACTTC	CASSQIWTGEPYEQYF
TRBV7-2	TRBJ2-3	-	-	TGTGCCAGCAGCGCGTGGGGCCGAAGCACAGATACGCAGTATTTT	CASSAWGRSTDTQYF
TRBV5-1	TRBJ1-4	-	-	TGCGCCAGCAGCTTGGAATCGTCAGGGATCGATGAAAAACTGTTTTTT	CASSLESSGIDEKLFF
TRBV7-2	TRBJ2-3	-	many	TGTGCCAGCAACCGGGACTCTCTCACAGATACGCAGTATTTT	CASNRDSLTDTQYF
TRBV13	TRBJ2-2	-	few	TGTGCCAGCAGCTCCCGGATACTCCGGGAGCTGTTTTTT	CASSSRILRELFF
TRBV29-1	TRBJ2-5	-	few	TGCAGCGTTGATTGGCGGGGTTCGTGGACCCAGTACTTC	CSVDWRGSWTQYF
TRBV20-1	TRBJ1-1	-	few	TGCAGTGCCCCACCCCCAGGGCTCCCCTCGGCTTTCTTT	CSAPPPGLPSAFF
TRBV9	TRBJ2-3	-	-	TGTGCCAGCAGCGCGGACAGCTATAGTTCGCAGTATTTT	CASSADSYSSQYF
TRBV7-9	TRBJ2-1	-	many	TGTGCCAGCAGCGAAAGCCATGGTGAGCAGTTCTTC	CASSESHGEQFF
TRBV19	TRBJ2-7	-	few	TGTGCCAGTAGTATGACAGCCCTTTCTTCCTACGAGCAGTACTTC	CASSMTALSSYEQYF
TRBV12-5	TRBJ2-3	-	-	TGTGCTACAACTCCCGGGACAGATACGCAGTATTTT	CATTPGTDTQYF
TRBV28	TRBJ2-2	-	many	TGTGCCAACAAACGACGGGCACCTCGGGACGGGGAGCTGTTTTTT	CANKRRAPRDGELFF
TRBV12-3/TRBV12-4	TRBJ1-2	TRBD1	few	TGTGCCAGCAGTTTAGGGACAGGGGATGGCTACACCTTC	CASSLGTGDGYTF
TRBV2	TRBJ2-1	TRBD2	many	TGTGCCGGCCAACTAGCGGGGCTCGGTGAGCAGTTCTTC	CAGQLAGLGEQFF
TRBV15	TRBJ2-3	-	-	TGTGCCACCAGCAGAGTACGATTCACAGATACGCAGTATTTT	CATSRVRFTDTQYF
TRBV9	TRBJ1-4	-	-	TGTGCCAGCAGCGGACTTCAGGGCGGATACGAAAAACTGTTTTTT	CASSGLQGGYEKLFF
TRBV4-3	TRBJ2-7	-	few	TGCGCCAGCAGCCTCAATGGCGGACCAACCTACGAGCAGTACTTC	CASSLNGGPTYEQYF
TRBV7-9	TRBJ2-3	TRBD1	many	TGTGCCAGCAGCTCGCCCCGGGACAGGGGGCAAGATACGCAGTATTTT	CASSSPRDRGQDTQYF
TRBV27	TRBJ2-3	-	many	TGTGCCAGCAGTTTATTGGGGACCCCAGAGAGAGATACGCAGTATTTT	CASSLLGTPERDTQYF
TRBV10-2	TRBJ1-1	-	many	TGCGCCAGCATTAAGGGTCCCGCCAACACTGAAGCTTTCTTT	CASIKGPANTEAFF
TRBV7-9	TRBJ2-7	-	-	TGTGCCAGCAGATCCCGGGACTTTAACTCCTACGAGCAGTACTTC	CASRSRDFNSYEQYF
TRBV3-1	TRBJ2-1	TRBD2	many	TGTGCCAGCAGCCAAAAACTAGCGAGAAGGATCTCCTACAATGAGCAGTTCTTC	CASSQKLARRISYNEQFF
TRBV19	TRBJ2-2	-	many	TGTGCCAGTAGTACGTCCCCCACACGGGCCGGGGAGCTGTTTTTT	CASSTSPTRAGELFF
TRBV11-2	TRBJ2-3	TRBD2	-	TGTGCCAGCAGCTTCGGGACTAGCGGGAGGGGGACAGATACGCAGTATTTT	CASSFGTSGRGTDTQYF
TRBV20-1	TRBJ2-7	-	-	TGCAGTGCTAGAGCGCCCCAGACCTACGAGCAGTACTTC	CSARAPQTYEQYF
TRBV6-5	TRBJ1-1	-	few	TGTGCCAGCAGTTACTCTCCGGGGAACACTGAAGCTTTCTTT	CASSYSPGNTEAFF
TRBV9	TRBJ2-3	TRBD2	-	TGTGCCAGCAGCGTGCAAGCGGGAGCATCAGATACGCAGTATTTT	CASSVQAGASDTQYF
TRBV29-1	TRBJ2-7	TRBD1	-	TGCAGCGTTGTTGACAGGGAATCCTACGAGCAGTACTTC	CSVVDRESYEQYF
TRBV19	TRBJ2-1	-	-	TGTGCCAGTAGTAGTCTGTTCTACAATGAGCAGTTCTTC	CASSSLFYNEQFF
TRBV19	TRBJ1-2	-	-	TGTGCCAGTGGTGCCCGTTCTAACTATGGCTACACCTTC	CASGARSNYGYTF